The present entry profiles one T cell receptor beta chain with its context. Its target is unknown. 60 Vbeta and 13 Jbeta primers were used in PCR. The table came from immunoSEQ multiplex PCR; TCRdb's copy has only in-frame clones and leaves some out. The sample lists 150,000 or so clones, about 80% occurring once. This entry comes from a study of cytomegalovirus exposure and HLA in healthy donors. Study-wide points: Accurate prediction of most subjects' HLA-A and HLA-B alleles from TCR beta sequences was reported.

The CDR3 is 14 amino acids. Trimming took off 7 bases at V and 4 bases at J, with 17 bases between the two ends. Looked up from germline, CDR1 is MDHEN and CDR2 is SYDVKM. Nominally healthy donors were sampled, though unrecorded immune exposures were likely. V is TRBV28 and J is TRBJ2-7; D is possibly TRBD1 (5 bases). Sequencing was done on a sample of PBMCs. The receptor was derived from a woman aged 45-60 years in good health and CMV-seropositive. In nucleotides, the CDR3 is TGTGCCAGCACCCCAAGGGTAGGGGCTTACGAGCAGTACTTC. It specifies CASTPRVGAYEQYF. Variable domain in full (rest from reference TRBV28 and TRBJ2-7): DVKVTQSSRYLVKRTGEKVFLECVQDMDHENMFWYRQDPGLGLRLIYFSYDVKMKEKGDIPEGYSVSREKKERFSLILESASTNQTSMYLCASTPRVGAYEQYFGPGTRLTVT.